This T cell receptor beta chain was captured by sequencing in a study of T cells in Graves' hyperthyroidism and ophthalmopathy. Study outcomes and limitations: Stable hyperthyroidism was separated from ophthalmopathy by a model based on 13 V-J features.

The study excluded patients with uncontrolled infection, other autoimmune disease, pregnancy or lactation. PBMCs were collected from a 10 ml volume of fresh peripheral blood. RNA transcripts gave rise to amplified TCR beta CDR3 regions. HTBI primers were the set used in a first-round RT-PCR of the TCR CDR3. TCRdb used MiXCR to reprocess the multiplex PCR reads, holding one entry per CDR3 protein. The sample carries about 600,000 distinct CDR3 sequences, over 12% recorded once. Trimming took 0 bases from V and 0 from J, leaving 7 bases between them. The CDR3 is 14 residues long. Germline V gene lookup returns CDR1 SGHRS and CDR2 YFSETQ. This clonotype was counted ten times or more. The antigen is undetermined.

The receptor was isolated from a woman aged 18-29 years with Graves' ophthalmopathy. Sequencing input: blood. This chain links TRBV5-1 with TRBJ2-7; unclear D gene. For the CDR3, the DNA is TGCGCCAGCAGCTTGGAGATAATCTCCTACGAGCAGTACTTC. Translating gives CASSLEIISYEQYF.